This T cell receptor (beta chain) comes out of a study of T cells expressing NK-cell markers. Looking at the study overall: Serological testing identified seven of the eight sequenced donors as HCMV-seropositive and one as seronegative.

About this clonotype: Its cognate antigen is unknown.

The CDR3 totals 18 residues. Looked up from germline, CDR1 is SGHRS and CDR2 is YFSETQ. Study outcomes and limitations: Uncertainty persisted over the HCMV specificity of expanded NKG2C+ T cell clones.

TCRdb re-called the 5' RACE reads, yielding one record per CDR3 amino acid sequence without DNA. This listing includes about 440,000 distinct CDR3 sequences. The TCR comes from a woman aged 18 to 75 in good health. This chain uses TRBV5-1 with TRBJ1-1; checking the TCRdb D call of TRBD1 is not possible without DNA. The sample taken for sequencing was blood T cells: a sorted CD56 or NKG2C T cell subset, CD4+ or CD8+ T cells, or bulk PBMC T cells (not recorded which). CDR3 in amino acids: CASSFRGPSHQEGTEAFF.